Each of the 19 T cell receptor beta chains below was sequenced from the same sample in a study of molecular identifiers for immune sequencing clone quantification. From the PCR reads, TCRdb called clonotypes with MiXCR, one entry per CDR3 protein. The sample yields about 70,000 distinct CDR3 sequences, around 20% seen once. Source material: naive CD8+ T cells from blood, with Jurkat cell RNA spiked in. Subset: FACS-sorted CD8+CD4-CCR7+CD45RA+ naive T cells. These receptors all come from a human donor in good health. Some libraries in this study had Jurkat cell RNA spiked in.

This clonotype was counted once. Being one base from a much bigger clone, this may be a read error. The V and J genes are TRBV6-5 and TRBJ1-1, with no clear D. Per the germline V gene, CDR1 is MNHEY and CDR2 is SVGAGI. The CDR3 consists of 13 residues. V was shortened by 2 bases and J by 4 bases, with 8 bases between the two germline ends. The CDR3 is CASSYGRGTEAFF. In DNA form, the CDR3 reads TGTGCCAGCAGTTACGGACGGGGCACTGAAGCTTTCTTT.

This clonotype has just one count. One end of the junction is discordant with germline, which a read error may explain. In DNA form, the CDR3 reads TGCGCCAGCAGCTCTCGGACAGGGGTCTACAAGCAGTACTTC. This gives the protein CASSSRTGVYKQYF. V usage is TRBV4-1 and J usage is TRBJ2-7; 9 positions match TRBD1. The CDR3 has 14 residues. Germline assignment: CDR1 MGHRA and CDR2 YSYEKL.

At least ten counts were recorded for this clonotype. This chain uses TRBV3-1 with TRBJ2-3, with D hard to call. CDR3 size: 16 residues. In germline, CDR1 is LGHDT, CDR2 YNNKEL (reference sequence). V was clipped by 4 bases and J by 5 bases, with 19 bases between them. CDR3: CASSPGYGSSGDTQYF. The CDR3 DNA sequence: TGTGCCAGCAGCCCCGGTTACGGTAGCTCAGGAGATACGCAGTATTTT.

The chain links TRBV11-3 to TRBJ2-1; 7 positions agree with TRBD1. CDR1 and CDR2 from the germline V gene are SGHNT and YENEEA. V dropped 5 bases and J dropped 1; count of bases not matched to a gene: 14. The CDR3 has 18 residues. CDR3 residues: CASSPRTGSTLSYNEQFF. The CDR3 DNA sequence: TGTGCCAGCAGCCCCCGGACAGGTTCGACGCTGTCCTACAATGAGCAGTTCTTC.

The CDR3 region is CASSSLKVAGGYNEQFF. The DNA of the CDR3 is TGTGCCAGCAGCTCCCTTAAGGTAGCGGGAGGTTACAATGAGCAGTTCTTC. V gene TRBV7-3 combines with J gene TRBJ2-1, with 10 bases identical to TRBD2. This CDR3 contains 17 residues. V shed 4 bases, J shed 4 bases, and the junction held 10 bases outside the gene matches. Germline V gene lookup returns CDR1 SGHTA and CDR2 FQGTGA.

This clonotype appeared many times. The CDR3 reads CATSLRRSSYNEQFF. As DNA, the CDR3 is TGTGCCACCTCCCTAAGGCGGAGCTCCTACAATGAGCAGTTCTTC. The chain recombines TRBV15 with TRBJ2-1; D is unclear. The V end lost 8 bases, the J end lost 0 bases, and 14 bases lay between the germline ends. Per germline, CDR1 LNHNV and CDR2 YYDKDF (reference sequence). The CDR3 length is 15 residues.

This clonotype has at least ten counts. The chain employs TRBV19 and TRBJ2-7; TRBD1 matches 9 bases. The CDR3 sequence is 14 residues long. Germline values: CDR1 LNHDA, CDR2 SQIVND (reference sequence). Unmatched junction bases numbered 10, after V lost 7 bases and J lost 6 bases. The CDR3 DNA follows: TGTGCCAGTACAGAGGACAGGGGAGGATCCGAGCAGTACTTC. Protein product: CASTEDRGGSEQYF.

The table lists this clonotype with a few counts. V gene TRBV7-3 combines with J gene TRBJ1-1; D unresolved. Germline V gene lookup returns CDR1 SGHTA and CDR2 FQGTGA. The CDR3 covers 13 residues. Between the trimmed V and J ends, which lost 5 bases and 5 bases, there was a span of 12 bases. CDR3 nucleotide sequence: TGTGCCAGCAGCAAGGAGAGGTGGACTGAAGCTTTCTTT. This gives the protein CASSKERWTEAFF.

The chain has TRBV6-6 and TRBJ1-1, with D possibly matching TRBD1 (5 bases). The CDR3 has 13 residues. Germline CDR1 reads MNHNY; CDR2 reads SVGAGI (reference sequence). Deletions cut 4 bases from V and 1 base from J, with 7 bases between. CDR3 amino acids: CASSWGTNTEAFF. CDR3 coding DNA: TGTGCCAGCAGTTGGGGGACGAACACTGAAGCTTTCTTT.

This clonotype has ten or more counts. V gene TRBV20-1 combines with J gene TRBJ1-3; D might be TRBD1 (6 bases). From germline, CDR1 is DFQATT and CDR2 SNEGSKA (reference sequence). This CDR3 spans 16 amino acids. Trimming removed 2 bases at V and 6 bases at J, with 20 bases between. The CDR3 DNA follows: TGCAGTGCTAGAAGATCGGACTGGGACACACTAAACACCATATATTTT. Translating gives CSARRSDWDTLNTIYF.

The rearrangement joins TRBV14 to TRBJ2-7; TRBD2 aligns across 11 bases. Losses at the gene ends were 2 bases for V and 7 bases for J; bases not matched to a gene: 7. Per germline, CDR1 SGHDN and CDR2 FVKESK. The CDR3 is 15 residues long. The CDR3 bases are TGTGCCAGCAGCCAACCACTAGCGGGAGTGTATGAGCAGTACTTC. Translation: CASSQPLAGVYEQYF.

This clonotype occurred many times. The chain uses TRBV30 and TRBJ2-1; 9 bases line up with TRBD2. With V trimmed by 6 bases and J by 4 bases, 4 bases remained unmatched. The CDR3 is made up of 13 amino acids. The germline CDR1 and CDR2 sequences are GTSNPN and SVGIG (reference sequence). CDR3 residues: CACRLADYNEQFF. CDR3 DNA: TGTGCCTGTAGACTAGCGGATTACAATGAGCAGTTCTTC.

This clonotype was counted ten times or more. The V gene is TRBV27, the J gene TRBJ2-6; 10 bases are shared with TRBD1. CDR1 MNHEY and CDR2 SMNVEV come from the germline V gene (reference sequence). The CDR3 contains 17 residues. After removal of 7 bases from V and 0 bases from J, the junction contained 6 bases not matched to a gene. The CDR3 DNA sequence: TGTGCCAGCACCGGGGGGACAGGGGACTCTGGGGCCAACGTCCTGACTTTC. Translated: CASTGGTGDSGANVLTF. Filled out from reference TRBV27 and TRBJ2-6, the complete variable domain reads EAQVTQNPRYLITVTGKKLTVTCSQNMNHEYMSWYRQDPGLGLRQIYYSMNVEVTDKGDVPEGYKVSRKEKRNFPLILESPSPNQTSLYFCASTGGTGDSGANVLTFGAGSRLTVL.

The sample holds many counts of this clonotype. The DNA for the CDR3 is TGCAGCGTTGTAGGGGGGCCAGTCGAAGCGCCAAACATTCAGTACTTC. Its protein is CSVVGGPVEAPNIQYF. This chain links TRBV29-1 with TRBJ2-4; D possibly uses TRBD1 or TRBD2 (6 bases each). The V and J ends lost 4 bases and 6 bases respectively, with 22 bases between them. The CDR3 spans 16 residues. Germline CDR1 is SQVTM and CDR2 is ANQGSEA.

The table lists this clonotype with many counts. CDR3 residues: CASSPRTGRTYEQYF. In DNA, the CDR3 is TGTGCCAGCAGCCCAAGGACAGGTAGGACCTACGAGCAGTACTTC. This rearrangement joins TRBV7-2 to TRBJ2-7; 7 nucleotides align to TRBD1. From germline, CDR1 is SGHTA and CDR2 FQGNSA. With V trimmed by 5 bases and J by 2 bases, 9 bases remained unmatched. The CDR3 has 15 residues.

This clonotype was seen at least ten times. This chain joins TRBV5-6 and TRBJ2-3; TRBD2 agrees at 13 bases. V lost 4 bases, J lost 4 bases, and 12 bases stayed unmatched. This CDR3 region has 18 residues. Germline assignment: CDR1 SGHDT and CDR2 YYEEEE. The CDR3 coding sequence is TGTGCCAGCAGCCTTGGACTAGCGGGAGCTAACCCGGCAGATACGCAGTATTTT. Translated: CASSLGLAGANPADTQYF. Supplemented by reference TRBV5-6 and TRBJ2-3, the full variable domain reads DAGVTQSPTHLIKTRGQQVTLRCSPKSGHDTVSWYQQALGQGPQFIFQYYEEEERQRGNFPDRFSGHQFPNYSSELNVNALLLGDSALYLCASSLGLAGANPADTQYFGPGTRLTVL.

Turning to this clonotype: Given a much more abundant clone one base away, this may be a read error. The rearrangement links TRBV9 to TRBJ2-5; D not resolved. CDR3 size: 14 residues. Per the germline V gene, CDR1 is SGDLS and CDR2 is YYNGEE. This CDR3 is CASSVGTSQETQDF. CDR3 nucleotide sequence: TGTGCCAGCAGCGTAGGGACCTCCCAAGAGACCCAGGACTTC.

In the case of this clonotype: A much larger clone is a single base away; this may be a read error. Here the CDR3 DNA reads TGTGCCAGCAGGGGACTAGGCCACGAGACCCAGTACTTC. It translates to CASRGLGHETQYF. The rearrangement uses TRBV27 and TRBJ2-5, with 8 positions matching TRBD2. Germline V gene lookup returns CDR1 MNHEY and CDR2 SMNVEV (reference sequence). J lost 5 bases, V lost 6 bases, and 5 bases had no gene match. CDR3 length equals 13 residues.

A word on this clonotype: This CDR3 is missing its conserved last phenylalanine or tryptophan, likely due to a read error. The chain combines TRBV29-1 with TRBJ2-7; TRBD2 agrees at 7 bases. V lost 4 bases to trimming and J lost 9 bases; unmatched junction nucleotides: 12. Per germline, CDR1 SQVTM and CDR2 ANQGSEA. This CDR3 has 13 amino acids. The CDR3 DNA reads TGCAGCGTTGTGGGCGGGAGCGTCAACGTGCAGTACCTC. It specifies CSVVGGSVNVQYL.